This T cell receptor (beta chain) was recorded in a study of shared clonotypes between healthy human individuals. Clones were sequenced by immunoSEQ multiplex PCR, and TCRdb holds only the in-frame ones, with some missing. The table shows about 980,000 clones, with about 80% occurring only once. Germline values: CDR1 SGHRS, CDR2 YFSETQ. The trim removed 0 bases at V and 6 bases at J, leaving 5 bases unmatched. There are 14 residues in the CDR3. The sample taken for sequencing was memory CD4+ T cells sorted from blood. Subset here: CD45RA-negative fraction. The receptor was derived from a young man in good health. This chain links TRBV5-1 with TRBJ1-1; 7 bases map to TRBD1. The CDR3: CASSLDRGWAEAFF. CDR3 nucleotide sequence: TGCGCCAGCAGCTTGGACAGGGGCTGGGCTGAAGCTTTCTTT.